This T cell receptor beta chain was documented in a study of cytomegalovirus exposure and HLA in healthy donors. Overall study: One earlier analysis, a look at 150 million to 200 million T cells, found some 120 million unique TCR beta sequences.

As to this clone: Its antigen is unidentified.

Study conclusions and caveats: Analyzed later, association rates of TCRs varied across HLA loci, with DRB1 most and HLA-C fewest. In an earlier analysis, productive rearrangement rates for most beta V segments clustered near 87% or 30%.

PCR used 60 Vbeta primers and 13 Jbeta primers. This table comes from immunoSEQ multiplex PCR, and its TCRdb copy is limited to in-frame clones, with some not included. The sample has 40,000 to 55,000 clones, around 70% seen once. The germline V gene has CDR1 SNHLY and CDR2 FYNNEI. The CDR3 runs 15 residues. V lost 6 bases, J lost 0 bases, and 1 base stayed unmatched. The rearrangement links TRBV2 to TRBJ2-7; 14 bases align to TRBD2. This receptor was obtained from a woman between 50 and 59 years old in good health and CMV-seronegative. Specimen: PBMCs. CDR3 in amino acids: CASSGTSGSSYEQYF. The CDR3 DNA reads TGTGCCAGCAGCGGGACTAGCGGGAGCTCCTACGAGCAGTACTTC.